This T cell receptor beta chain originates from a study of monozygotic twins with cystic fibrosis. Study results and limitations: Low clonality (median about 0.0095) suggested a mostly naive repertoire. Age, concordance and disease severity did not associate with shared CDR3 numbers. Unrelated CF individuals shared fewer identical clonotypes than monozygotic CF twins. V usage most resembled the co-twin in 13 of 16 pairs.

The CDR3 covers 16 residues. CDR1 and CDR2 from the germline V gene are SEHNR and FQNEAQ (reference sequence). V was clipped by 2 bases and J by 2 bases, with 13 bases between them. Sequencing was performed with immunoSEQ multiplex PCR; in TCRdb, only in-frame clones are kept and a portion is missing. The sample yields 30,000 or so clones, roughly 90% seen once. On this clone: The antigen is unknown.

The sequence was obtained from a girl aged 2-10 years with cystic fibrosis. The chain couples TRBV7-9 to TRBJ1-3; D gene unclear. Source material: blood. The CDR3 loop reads CASSLSPNDAGNTIYF. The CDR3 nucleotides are TGTGCCAGCAGCTTAAGTCCGAATGATGCTGGAAACACCATATATTTT. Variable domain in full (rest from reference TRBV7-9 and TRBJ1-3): DTGVSQNPRHKITKRGQNVTFRCDPISEHNRLYWYRQTLGQGPEFLTYFQNEAQLEKSRLLSDRFSAERPKGSFSTLEIQRTEQGDSAMYLCASSLSPNDAGNTIYFGEGSWLTVV.